These 11 T cell receptor beta chains came from one sample sequenced in a study of blood T cell repertoires in COVID-19. Profiling relied on immunoSEQ multiplex PCR, and the TCRdb table lists in-frame clones only, not all of them. The data show around 25,000 clones, about 87% seen once. The source material was peripheral blood. The receptor set was obtained from a human donor with active COVID-19. The donor label of this sample is uncertain.

The V gene is TRBV27, the J gene TRBJ1-2, with D maybe TRBD1 (6 bases). Germline V gene data show CDR1 as MNHEY and CDR2 as SMNVEV (reference sequence). The CDR3 length is 13 residues. Trimming left V 3 bases short and J 4 bases short, with 9 bases between. Here the CDR3 reads CASSFRGSYGYTF. The CDR3 DNA is TGTGCCAGCAGTTTCAGGGGTAGCTATGGCTACACCTTC.

The V call is TRBV9, the J call TRBJ2-3; TRBD1 agrees at 8 bases. Per the germline V gene, CDR1 is SGDLS and CDR2 is YYNGEE. The ends lost 4 bases at V and 3 bases at J; junction bases unmatched: 4. This CDR3 comprises 14 residues. CDR3 nucleotide sequence: TGTGCCAGCAGCCCCCGGACAGGGACAGATACGCAGTATTTT. Its translation: CASSPRTGTDTQYF.

The chain uses TRBV2 and TRBJ2-1; a possible D gene is TRBD1 (6 bases). CDR1 SNHLY and CDR2 FYNNEI come from the germline V gene. This CDR3 comprises 14 residues. Trimming left V 4 bases short and J 4 bases short, with 11 bases between. CDR3 in DNA: TGTGCCAGCAGTGTCGGACAGCGTTACAATGAGCAGTTCTTC. Translating gives CASSVGQRYNEQFF.

The chain combines TRBV27 with TRBJ1-5; D ambiguous. V shed 0 bases and J shed 3 bases, with 9 bases lying between them. The length of the CDR3 is 15 residues. Germline CDR1 MNHEY, CDR2 SMNVEV (reference sequence). The CDR3 protein is CASSLSTGINQPQHF. As DNA, the CDR3 is TGTGCCAGCAGTTTATCTACCGGGATCAATCAGCCCCAGCATTTT.

This clone was observed a single time. The chain employs TRBV2 and TRBJ2-3; TRBD2 is a possible D gene (6 bases). Per the germline V gene, CDR1 is SNHLY and CDR2 is FYNNEI. Trimming took 1 base from V and 1 from J, leaving 9 bases between them. CDR3 length equals 15 residues. In nucleotides, the CDR3 is TGTGCCAGCAGTGAAGAAGCTAGCGGCACAGATACGCAGTATTTT. Amino acid sequence: CASSEEASGTDTQYF.

The chain has TRBV28 and TRBJ2-2, with D tentatively TRBD2 (6 bases). Germline V gene data show CDR1 as MDHEN and CDR2 as SYDVKM. Trimming pared 2 bases from V and 4 bases from J, leaving 11 bases between. The CDR3 runs to 15 residues. The CDR3 reads CASSLIAEITGELFF. In DNA form, the CDR3 reads TGTGCCAGCAGTTTAATAGCGGAGATCACCGGGGAGCTGTTTTTT.

The chain combines TRBV4-1 with TRBJ2-7; possibly TRBD1 for D (6 bases). The V and J ends lost 1 base and 10 bases respectively, with 26 bases between them. The length of the CDR3 is 17 residues. Germline V gene sequence: CDR1 MGHRA, CDR2 YSYEKL. The CDR3 nucleotides are TGCGCCAGCAGCCAAGGCTTCTTGGGGGACATATCTACGAACCAGTACTTC. The encoded protein is CASSQGFLGDISTNQYF.

This chain connects TRBV14 to TRBJ2-1; TRBD2 matches at 7 bases. Trimming cost V 6 bases and J 9 bases; bases outside gene matches: 11. CDR3 size: 14 residues. Germline V gene lookup returns CDR1 SGHDN and CDR2 FVKESK. For the CDR3, the DNA is TGTGCCAGCAGTCTGAACTGGTCGGGAGGTGAGCAGTTCTTC. It specifies CASSLNWSGGEQFF.

This rearrangement joins TRBV30 to TRBJ1-6; 8 nucleotides line up with TRBD1. This CDR3 has 14 amino acids. The germline V gene encodes CDR1 GTSNPN and CDR2 SVGIG (reference sequence). V lost 5 bases and J lost 5; bases outside the gene matches: 5. Written as DNA, the CDR3 is TGTGCCTGGGGACAGGGCCTCGATAATTCACCCCTCCACTTT. This encodes CAWGQGLDNSPLHF. The complete variable domain, with remaining parts taken from reference TRBV30 and TRBJ1-6, reads SQTIHQWPATLVQPVGSPLSLECTVEGTSNPNLYWYRQAAGRGLQLLFYSVGIGQISSEVPQNLSASRPQDRQFILSSKKLLLSDSGFYLCAWGQGLDNSPLHFGNGTRLTVT.

The chain carries TRBV28 and TRBJ2-7, with D possibly TRBD1 on 5 matching bases. Per germline, CDR1 MDHEN and CDR2 SYDVKM. V was shortened by 7 bases and J by 5 bases, with 15 bases between the two germline ends. The CDR3 sequence is 13 residues long. The DNA of the CDR3 is TGTGCCAGCATCTCGAGCAGGGCAGACGAGCAGTACTTC. This translates into CASISSRADEQYF.

The chain is built from TRBV28 and TRBJ2-2, with 8 bases fitting TRBD1. With 6 bases clipped from V and 6 bases from J, the junction kept 12 bases outside the gene matches. Germline-derived CDR1 and CDR2 are MDHEN and SYDVKM. The CDR3 is made up of 16 amino acids. The CDR3 here is CASSQPWTGRAGELFF. The CDR3 coding sequence is TGTGCCAGCAGCCAGCCTTGGACAGGGCGTGCCGGGGAGCTGTTTTTT.